Presented here are 21 T cell receptor beta chains from one specimen sequenced in a study of Ad26.COV2.S vaccination and SARS-CoV-2 variants. Libraries were prepared by immunoSEQ multiplex PCR; TCRdb keeps only in-frame clonotypes and omits some of them. The sample has roughly 450,000 clones; about 93% are singletons. Treatment defined: 15 to 20 received Ad26.COV2.S at low or high dose, single or two shots; about 5 received placebo; per-sample allocation not given. It was on day 63 after the first vaccine or placebo injection that samples were taken. This specimen was peripheral blood, taken in a trial of Ad26.COV2.S vaccine versus placebo. The receptors were sampled from a person between 18 and 65 years old who received the Ad26.COV2.S COVID-19 vaccine or a placebo.

The J gene is TRBJ1-4, the V gene TRBV7-9; 9 bases map to TRBD1. CDR3 size: 15 residues. The V gene's germline CDR1 is SEHNR and CDR2 FQNEAQ (reference sequence). V trimming: 2 bases; J trimming: 3 bases; junction bases outside the gene matches: 1. CDR3 bases: TGTGCCAGCAGCTTAAGGACAGGGGCTAATGAAAAACTGTTTTTT. It yields the protein CASSLRTGANEKLFF.

CDR3 protein: CARDTQYF. CDR3 nucleotide sequence: TGTGCCAGAGATACGCAGTATTTT. The chain combines TRBV6-4 with TRBJ2-3, with unresolved D. The CDR3 totals 8 residues. Trimming left V 9 bases short and J 5 bases short, with 0 bases between. Germline CDR1 and CDR2: MRHNA and SNTAGT.

The chain carries TRBV7-9 and TRBJ1-2, with D unresolved. The V gene's germline CDR1 is SEHNR and CDR2 FQNEAQ (reference sequence). V shed 0 bases and J shed 6 bases, with 11 bases lying between them. This CDR3 has 14 amino acids. CDR3 sequence: CASSLAPEGHGYTF. The CDR3 coding sequence is TGTGCCAGCAGCTTAGCGCCCGAGGGCCATGGCTACACCTTC.

V gene TRBV3-1 (or the pseudogene TRBV3-2) combines with J gene TRBJ1-1, with a possible D match to TRBD1 (5 bases). Trimming stripped 0 bases from V and 5 bases from J, with 13 bases between. Germline V gene lookup returns CDR1 LGHDT and CDR2 YNNKEL (reference sequence). CDR3 length equals 15 residues. The CDR3 here is CASSQEGVMRTEAFF. In DNA form, the CDR3 reads TGTGCCAGCAGCCAAGAAGGGGTGATGAGGACTGAAGCTTTCTTT.

The chain has TRBV5-1 and TRBJ2-5; D uncertain. Trimming took 5 bases from V and 2 from J, leaving 13 bases between them. The V gene's germline CDR1 is SGHRS and CDR2 YFSETQ. The CDR3 totals 14 residues. CDR3 in amino acids: CASSLTSGQETQYF. The CDR3, as DNA: TGCGCCAGCAGTCTGACATCCGGACAAGAGACCCAGTACTTC. Using reference TRBV5-1 and TRBJ2-5 for the parts outside the CDR3, the full variable domain is KAGVTQTPRYLIKTRGQQVTLSCSPISGHRSVSWYQQTPGQGLQFLFEYFSETQRNKGNFPGRFSGRQFSNSRSEMNVSTLELGDSALYLCASSLTSGQETQYFGPGTRLLVL.

The gene calls are TRBV3-1 (or the pseudogene TRBV3-2) and TRBJ2-7, with D possibly being TRBD1 (7 bases). With 2 bases removed from V and 5 bases from J, the gap between germline ends came to 19 bases. Germline loops: CDR1 LGHDT, CDR2 YNNKEL (reference sequence). This CDR3 contains 16 residues. CDR3 in DNA: TGTGCCAGCAGCCAACTGCGGGACAGAGGTCGGCACGAGCAGTACTTC. It yields the protein CASSQLRDRGRHEQYF.

V gene TRBV7-2 combines with J gene TRBJ2-3, with D uncertain. The germline V gene encodes CDR1 SGHTA and CDR2 FQGNSA. Trimming pared 1 base from V and 4 bases from J, leaving 6 bases between. The CDR3 spans 13 residues. The CDR3 DNA follows: TGTGCCAGCAGCTTAGGGGTTCCAGATACGCAGTATTTT. The encoded protein is CASSLGVPDTQYF.

This clone appeared a single time. The CDR3 sequence: CASSRTAGVSPLHF. CDR3 nucleotides: TGTGCCAGCAGCAGGACAGCCGGGGTATCACCCCTCCACTTT. The J gene is TRBJ1-6, the V gene TRBV6-5, with D possibly TRBD1 on 6 matching bases. In germline, CDR1 is MNHEY, CDR2 SVGAGI. This CDR3 has 14 amino acids. Deletions cut 6 bases from V and 10 bases from J, with 16 bases between.

The J gene is TRBJ2-1, the V gene TRBV7-2; 11 bases agree with TRBD2. CDR1 SGHTA and CDR2 FQGNSA come from the germline V gene. J gave up 1 base and V 0 bases, and 5 bases lay outside the gene matches. The CDR3 extends over 18 amino acids. CDR3 DNA: TGTGCCAGCAGCTTAGCGGGAACTAGCGGGAGTTCCTACAATGAGCAGTTCTTC. Translated: CASSLAGTSGSSYNEQFF.

J is TRBJ2-5 and V is TRBV5-6; unclear D gene. The length of the CDR3 is 17 residues. Germline values: CDR1 SGHDT, CDR2 YYEEEE. The germline V and J ends were trimmed by 0 bases and 0 bases, with 15 bases remaining between them. This CDR3 reads CASSLAPGENYQETQYF. For the CDR3, the DNA is TGTGCCAGCAGCTTGGCCCCAGGCGAGAACTACCAAGAGACCCAGTACTTC.

The chain is built from TRBV14 and TRBJ2-7; TRBD2 matches at 10 bases. V lost 5 bases and J lost 3; bases outside the gene matches: 4. The length of the CDR3 is 14 residues. Germline CDR1 is SGHDN and CDR2 is FVKESK. The CDR3 bases are TGTGCCAGCAGCGGTAGCGGGAGGAACTACGAGCAGTACTTC. Its translation is CASSGSGRNYEQYF.

The chain joins TRBV27 to TRBJ2-1; the match to TRBD2 covers 7 bases. The CDR3 consists of 17 residues. Germline V CDR1 and CDR2: MNHEY, SMNVEV (reference sequence). The V gene end was trimmed by 5 bases and the J gene end by 3 bases; junction bases not matched to a gene: 13. The CDR3 spells CASSPPWGGSGYNEQFF. In DNA form, the CDR3 reads TGTGCCAGCAGTCCTCCCTGGGGGGGTAGCGGCTACAATGAGCAGTTCTTC.

The chain has TRBV5-4 and TRBJ2-1, with D possibly matching TRBD2 (5 bases). The germline V and J ends were trimmed by 2 bases and 5 bases, with 8 bases remaining between them. The CDR3 sequence is 13 residues long. Germline V gene data show CDR1 as SGHNT and CDR2 as YYREEE (reference sequence). Here the CDR3 DNA reads TGTGCCAGCAGCTTTACTAGAAACAATGAGCAGTTCTTC. This gives the protein CASSFTRNNEQFF.

To note about this clone: Compared with germline, one end of the junction differs, possibly owing to a read error. The gene calls are TRBV7-2 and TRBJ2-5; a possible D gene is TRBD1 (6 bases). CDR3 length equals 14 residues. CDR1 SGHTA and CDR2 FQGNSA come from the germline V gene. The CDR3 DNA sequence: TGTGCCAGCAGCCTACGGACAGTAGAAGAGAACCAGTACTTC. It translates to CASSLRTVEENQYF.

In nucleotides, the CDR3 is TGTGCCAGCAGTGTGCTGGGACAGAACACTGAAGCTTTCTTT. This encodes CASSVLGQNTEAFF. The chain uses TRBV2 and TRBJ1-1; weak D call: TRBD1 (6 bases). Trimming cost V 4 bases and J 1 base, with 10 bases left between them. CDR3 size: 14 residues. Germline V lookup: CDR1 SNHLY, CDR2 FYNNEI. Based on the CDR3 plus reference TRBV2 and TRBJ1-1, the full variable domain is EPEVTQTPSHQVTQMGQEVILRCVPISNHLYFYWYRQILGQKVEFLVSFYNNEISEKSEIFDDQFSVERPDGSNFTLKIRSTKLEDSAMYFCASSVLGQNTEAFFGQGTRLTVV.

The gene calls are TRBV5-4 and TRBJ2-5; D gene uncertain. CDR3 length: 14 amino acids. CDR1 SGHNT and CDR2 YYREEE come from the germline V gene (reference sequence). V lost 0 bases, J lost 5 bases, and 11 bases lay in between. Here the CDR3 reads CASSLGASWETQYF. The CDR3 DNA reads as TGTGCCAGCAGCTTGGGGGCTTCGTGGGAGACCCAGTACTTC.

The genes are TRBV5-1 and TRBJ2-7, with D maybe TRBD1 (5 bases). With 0 bases removed from V and 2 bases from J, the gap between germline ends came to 12 bases. The germline CDR1 and CDR2 sequences are SGHRS and YFSETQ. CDR3 length: 15 amino acids. The CDR3 reads CASSLDPGLAYEQYF. CDR3 coding DNA: TGCGCCAGCAGCTTGGATCCAGGGCTGGCCTACGAGCAGTACTTC.

This chain uses TRBV5-1 with TRBJ2-3; D perhaps matches TRBD1 (6 bases). The germline gives CDR1 SGHRS, CDR2 YFSETQ. Trimming shortened V by 4 bases and J by 0 bases, and 15 bases separated the two germline ends. The CDR3 is 16 amino acids. The DNA of the CDR3 is TGCGCCAGCAGCCCCCCCGGACAGAGTAGCACAGATACGCAGTATTTT. It translates to CASSPPGQSSTDTQYF.

This rearrangement joins TRBV7-9 to TRBJ1-2, with 8 bases lining up with TRBD1. J was trimmed by 4 bases and V by 4 bases; bases with no gene match: 5. The germline gives CDR1 SEHNR, CDR2 FQNEAQ (reference sequence). The length of the CDR3 is 14 residues. CDR3 sequence: CASSYVGQGYGYTF. CDR3 DNA: TGTGCCAGCAGCTATGTAGGACAGGGCTATGGCTACACCTTC.

This clone showed up just a few times. The chain's CDR3 is CASSLLRKGEGEQFF. For the CDR3, the DNA is TGTGCCAGCAGCTTATTGAGGAAGGGAGAAGGTGAGCAGTTCTTC. V and J are TRBV7-9 and TRBJ2-1, with a weak D call TRBD2 (5 bases). CDR3 length equals 15 residues. Germline V lookup: CDR1 SEHNR, CDR2 FQNEAQ (reference sequence). V lost 2 bases, J lost 9 bases, and 17 bases lay in between. The full variable domain, rest sourced from reference TRBV7-9 and TRBJ2-1, is DTGVSQNPRHKITKRGQNVTFRCDPISEHNRLYWYRQTLGQGPEFLTYFQNEAQLEKSRLLSDRFSAERPKGSFSTLEIQRTEQGDSAMYLCASSLLRKGEGEQFFGPGTRLTVL.

The gene calls are TRBV3-1 (or the pseudogene TRBV3-2) and TRBJ1-5, with unresolved D. Per the germline V gene, CDR1 is LGHDT and CDR2 is YNNKEL (reference sequence). With 0 bases removed from V and 6 bases from J, the gap between germline ends came to 6 bases. The length of the CDR3 is 13 residues. The chain's CDR3 is CASSQDNSQPQHF. The CDR3 DNA is TGTGCCAGCAGCCAAGATAACAGTCAGCCCCAGCATTTT.